This T cell receptor beta chain is drawn from a study of tumor T cells in aggressive B-cell lymphoma. This table comes from immunoSEQ multiplex PCR, and its TCRdb copy is limited to in-frame clones, with some not included. The table includes some 3,500 clones, 92% detected once. The CDR3 loop spans 17 amino acids. Per the germline V gene, CDR1 is SGHAT and CDR2 is FQNNGV. V lost 1 base, J lost 8 bases, and 22 bases lay in between. This chain connects TRBV11-2 to TRBJ2-3; the D gene is possibly TRBD2 (5 bases). Sequencing used tumor tissue. The TCR sequence derives from an adult with diffuse large B cell lymphoma. The CDR3 DNA reads TGTGCCAGCAGCTTAGTAGGCGGGCTTATTCCGGGCGGTACGCAGTATTTT. Its translation is CASSLVGGLIPGGTQYF.